A single sample is the source of the 20 T cell receptor beta chains below, sequenced in a study of blood T cell repertoires in COVID-19. Sequenced by immunoSEQ multiplex PCR; TCRdb stores in-frame clones only, minus some. Here the sample spans approximately 50,000 clones, about three quarters being singletons. Sequencing was performed on peripheral blood. All receptors derive from a man between 65 and 80 years old with active or convalescent COVID-19.

The chain combines TRBV4-3 with TRBJ1-2; 10 positions agree with TRBD1. Germline CDR1 is LGHNA and CDR2 is YSLEER. Trimming at V came to 1 base and at J to 4 bases, leaving 6 bases not matched to a gene. The CDR3 has 16 amino acids. The CDR3, as DNA: TGCGCCAGCAGCCAAGGGGGACAGGGGAGGGCCTATGGCTACACCTTC. As protein: CASSQGGQGRAYGYTF.

This clone occurred a few times. The V gene is TRBV6-6, the J gene TRBJ2-2; tentative D call: TRBD1 (6 bases). CDR1 is MNHNY and CDR2 is SVGAGI in the germline V gene (reference sequence). V lost 7 bases, J lost 4 bases, and 16 bases lay in between. There are 15 residues in the CDR3. In nucleotides, the CDR3 is TGTGCCAGCATTCCGACAGGCATCTTCACCGGGGAGCTGTTTTTT. It is translated as CASIPTGIFTGELFF.

This clone was seen only a few times. This chain links TRBV19 with TRBJ2-5; 9 nucleotides align to TRBD1. The CDR3 length is 14 residues. Per the germline V gene, CDR1 is LNHDA and CDR2 is SQIVND (reference sequence). With V trimmed by 5 bases and J by 4 bases, 5 bases remained unmatched. DNA of the CDR3: TGTGCCAGTAGTCAGGACAGGGGTGGAGAGACCCAGTACTTC. Its translation is CASSQDRGGETQYF.

The chain carries TRBV23-1 and TRBJ1-2, with no clear D. TRBV23-1 is an open reading frame, and its role is uncertain. This CDR3 is built from 13 residues. V dropped 0 bases and J dropped 4 bases, with 6 bases sitting between them. CDR3 coding DNA: TGCGCCAGCAGTCAATCCGAGGGCTATGGCTACACCTTC. Amino acid sequence: CASSQSEGYGYTF.

The V call is TRBV30, the J call TRBJ2-2; 7 nucleotides agree with TRBD1. From germline, CDR1 is GTSNPN and CDR2 SVGIG (reference sequence). The CDR3 spans 14 residues. V lost 0 bases and J lost 5; bases outside the gene matches: 3. This chain's CDR3 is CAWSVSRGTGELFF. The CDR3, as DNA: TGTGCCTGGAGTGTATCCAGGGGGACCGGGGAGCTGTTTTTT.

In this sample, this clone turned up once. V is TRBV11-3 and J is TRBJ2-5, with a tentative D call TRBD2 (6 bases). The germline V and J ends were trimmed by 5 bases and 5 bases, with 18 bases remaining between them. Germline assignment: CDR1 SGHNT and CDR2 YENEEA. The CDR3 loop spans 15 amino acids. The CDR3 is CASSPPWDSGETQYF. The CDR3, as DNA: TGTGCCAGCAGCCCCCCCTGGGACTCCGGGGAGACCCAGTACTTC.

The V call is TRBV19, the J call TRBJ1-2; 7 nucleotides align to TRBD1. There are 16 residues in the CDR3. Trimming removed 7 bases from V and 4 bases from J; junction bases left unmatched: 15. The germline V gene encodes CDR1 LNHDA and CDR2 SQIVND (reference sequence). CDR3: CASIRSPGQSTYGYTF. DNA for the CDR3: TGTGCCAGTATTCGATCTCCGGGACAGAGTACCTATGGCTACACCTTC.

The CDR3 reads CASSLRGTGGYEQFF. CDR3 coding DNA: TGTGCCAGCAGCTTAAGAGGGACAGGGGGCTATGAGCAGTTCTTC. The chain joins TRBV7-2 to TRBJ2-1; the match to TRBD1 covers 12 bases. With V trimmed by 2 bases and J by 8 bases, 4 bases remained unmatched. The CDR3 extends over 15 amino acids. The germline CDR1 and CDR2 sequences are SGHTA and FQGNSA.

The table lists this clone with a few counts. The rearrangement joins TRBV19 to TRBJ1-2, with D perhaps matching TRBD1 (6 bases). CDR1 and CDR2 from the germline V gene are LNHDA and SQIVND (reference sequence). CDR3 length: 13 residues. The germline V and J ends were trimmed by 9 bases and 8 bases, with 19 bases remaining between them. DNA for the CDR3: TGTGCCAGCGAACACAGGGCTTGGGGGGGCTACACCTTC. This translates into CASEHRAWGGYTF.

This clone was found a few times. The chain has TRBV18 and TRBJ1-1; no clear D gene. Trimming removed 3 bases at V and 0 bases at J, with 11 bases between. CDR3 length: 15 amino acids. Germline CDR1 KGHSH, CDR2 LQKENI. The CDR3 DNA reads as TGTGCCAGCTCACCCTCTAGGAGTTTGAACACTGAAGCTTTCTTT. Translating it yields CASSPSRSLNTEAFF.

This clone was seen a handful of times. The gene calls are TRBV7-2 and TRBJ1-1, with D perhaps TRBD1 (5 bases). The CDR3 has 13 residues. Germline V CDR1 and CDR2: SGHTA, FQGNSA. V was shortened by 1 base and J by 6 bases, with 9 bases between the two germline ends. For the CDR3, the DNA is TGTGCCAGCAGCTTAGAGTCCAGGGCTGAAGCTTTCTTT. The encoded protein is CASSLESRAEAFF.

The DNA for the CDR3 is TGTGCCAGTAGTCGGGGGAACTCCTACAATGAGCAGTTCTTC. This encodes CASSRGNSYNEQFF. J is TRBJ2-1 and V is TRBV19; D is possibly TRBD2 (6 bases). The CDR3 spans 14 residues. Trimming shortened V by 5 bases and J by 0 bases, and 8 bases separated the two germline ends. In germline, CDR1 is LNHDA, CDR2 SQIVND (reference sequence). Looking up the rest from reference TRBV19 and TRBJ2-1 gives the full variable domain: DGGITQSPKYLFRKEGQNVTLSCEQNLNHDAMYWYRQDPGQGLRLIYYSQIVNDFQKGDIAEGYSVSREKKESFPLTVTSAQKNPTAFYLCASSRGNSYNEQFFGPGTRLTVL.

This clone occurred once. The chain is built from TRBV18 and TRBJ2-5; TRBD1 aligns across 9 bases. Germline-derived CDR1 and CDR2 are KGHSH and LQKENI. V dropped 6 bases and J dropped 5; count of bases not matched to a gene: 10. The CDR3 loop spans 15 amino acids. CDR3: CASSYGQGSGETQYF. The CDR3 nucleotides are TGTGCCAGCTCGTACGGACAGGGGTCGGGCGAGACCCAGTACTTC. The full variable domain, with the rest looked up from reference TRBV18 and TRBJ2-5, is NAGVMQNPRHLVRRRGQEARLRCSPMKGHSHVYWYRQLPEEGLKFMVYLQKENIIDESGMPKERFSAEFPKEGPSILRIQQVVRGDSAAYFCASSYGQGSGETQYFGPGTRLLVL.

In its sample, this clone was seen once. The J gene is TRBJ1-2, the V gene TRBV6-6; 7 nucleotides line up with TRBD1. The germline CDR1 and CDR2 sequences are MNHNY and SVGAGI (reference sequence). J gave up 5 bases and V 2 bases, and 8 bases lay outside the gene matches. The CDR3 runs 15 residues. Here the CDR3 reads CASSYSTGVIYGYTF. The CDR3 DNA is TGTGCCAGCAGTTACAGCACAGGGGTGATTTATGGCTACACCTTC.

The chain employs TRBV5-1 and TRBJ2-7; maybe TRBD1 (8 bases). The CDR3 runs to 15 residues. CDR1 is SGHRS, CDR2 YFSETQ, per germline. Deletions cut 4 bases from V and 2 bases from J, with 16 bases between. The CDR3 DNA reads TGCGCCAGCAGCACCGGACAGGGAGGGACCTACGAGCAGTACTTC. It yields the protein CASSTGQGGTYEQYF. Full variable domain (missing parts from reference TRBV5-1 and TRBJ2-7): KAGVTQTPRYLIKTRGQQVTLSCSPISGHRSVSWYQQTPGQGLQFLFEYFSETQRNKGNFPGRFSGRQFSNSRSEMNVSTLELGDSALYLCASSTGQGGTYEQYFGPGTRLTVT.

This clone was counted a few times. The chain links TRBV19 to TRBJ2-7; TRBD2 agrees at 8 bases. V was clipped by 10 bases and J by 5 bases; unmatched bases: 16. The CDR3 sequence is 15 residues long. The germline gives CDR1 LNHDA, CDR2 SQIVND (reference sequence). CDR3 in amino acids: CATTRSAGGLHEQYF. The CDR3, as DNA: TGTGCCACCACCCGGTCTGCGGGAGGTCTCCACGAGCAGTACTTC.

This clone was recorded a few times. The chain joins TRBV27 to TRBJ1-2; tentative D call: TRBD1 (6 bases). This CDR3 is 15 amino acids long. CDR1 and CDR2 (germline): MNHEY, SMNVEV (reference sequence). The V end was cut by 4 bases, the J end by 6 bases, with 18 bases between. CDR3 nucleotide sequence: TGTGCCAGCAGTTCTATCCAGGGGATTGGAAATGGCTACACCTTC. Protein sequence: CASSSIQGIGNGYTF.

The chain has TRBV7-3 and TRBJ2-2; a possible D gene is TRBD1 (6 bases). Between the trimmed V and J ends, which lost 4 bases and 1 base, there was a span of 10 bases. CDR1 SGHTA and CDR2 FQGTGA come from the germline V gene. The CDR3 contains 15 residues. The CDR3 loop is CASSSDSLNTGELFF. CDR3 DNA: TGTGCCAGCAGCTCGGACAGCCTGAACACCGGGGAGCTGTTTTTT.

The chain links TRBV19 to TRBJ2-5; perhaps TRBD1 as D (5 bases). The germline V and J ends were trimmed by 7 bases and 2 bases, with 11 bases remaining between them. This CDR3 contains 13 residues. In germline, CDR1 is LNHDA, CDR2 SQIVND (reference sequence). The CDR3 loop is CASNQGRQETQYF. DNA of the CDR3: TGTGCCAGTAACCAGGGAAGACAAGAGACCCAGTACTTC.

The genes are TRBV6-5 and TRBJ1-5; tentative D call: TRBD1 (5 bases). Germline loops: CDR1 MNHEY, CDR2 SVGAGI. The V end was cut by 4 bases, the J end by 1 base, with 14 bases between. CDR3 length equals 16 residues. The CDR3 DNA is TGTGCCAGCAGTTTGGGGGGGGGACGGAGCAATCAGCCCCAGCATTTT. As protein: CASSLGGGRSNQPQHF.